This T cell receptor (beta chain) was captured by sequencing in a study of T cell responses to AZD1222 COVID-19 vaccine. CDR3 length equals 15 residues. From germline, CDR1 is LGHDT and CDR2 YNNKEL (reference sequence). V lost 0 bases to trimming and J lost 5 bases, with 11 bases between them. Assay used: immunoSEQ multiplex PCR; TCRdb lists only in-frame clones, some missing. Of some 150,000 clones listed, almost 90% are singletons. The TCR comes from an adult in good health. The chain combines TRBV3-1 (or the pseudogene TRBV3-2) with TRBJ1-5; no firm D call. This specimen was peripheral blood, taken on day 0 of AZD1222 vaccination. CDR3: CASSQELSFHQPQHF. In DNA, the CDR3 is TGTGCCAGCAGCCAAGAACTAAGTTTCCATCAGCCCCAGCATTTT.